This TCR beta chain is from a study of blood T cell repertoires in COVID-19. The overall study: Whether acute or convalescent, the COVID-19 samples came from the United States, Italy and Spain. Sources were T cells, B-cell-depleted T cells, or PBMCs; the material itself was cDNA or gDNA.

In the original analysis: Reference gene primers were amplified, and this amplification served to estimate nucleated cell counts. The method was immunoSEQ multiplex PCR; TCRdb's version includes in-frame clones alone and lacks a portion of them. V and J calls plus clone size are reproduced from that table; the DNA served to infer D and trimming. Of 150,000 or so clones listed, roughly nine tenths are singletons. This CDR3 has 14 amino acids. J lost 0 bases, V lost 7 bases, and 6 bases had no gene match. Germline V gene lookup returns CDR1 MNHEY and CDR2 SVGAGI. The chain employs TRBV6-5 and TRBJ2-7, with 7 bases identical to TRBD2. This TCR was recovered from a woman in her 70s with acute or convalescent COVID-19. Source material: peripheral blood. CDR3 amino acids: CASTLWGGSYEQYF. CDR3 DNA: TGTGCCAGCACTCTTTGGGGGGGCTCCTACGAGCAGTACTTC.